The clone carrying this TCR beta chain showed up just once. Source study methods: Nucleated cell counts were estimated from reference gene primer amplification. Sequencing used immunoSEQ multiplex PCR; TCRdb keeps in-frame clones, though not all of them. From that table come the V and J calls and clone size; the DNA was used to work out D and trimming. Of about 74,000 clones listed, around 88% are singletons. Germline CDR1 SGHTA, CDR2 FQGNSA. This CDR3 region has 16 residues. Trimming cost V 0 bases and J 0 bases; bases outside gene matches: 2. The record originates from a study of blood T cell repertoires in COVID-19. Overall study: T cells, B-cell-depleted T cells, or PBMCs provided the cDNA or gDNA that served as material.

Sequenced: peripheral blood. The sequence came from a woman older than 75 with active or convalescent COVID-19. The chain uses TRBV7-2 and TRBJ1-1; 9 bases match TRBD1. The CDR3 region has the DNA TGTGCCAGCAGCTTAGCGGGGACAGGGCTGAACACTGAAGCTTTCTTT. Its translation: CASSLAGTGLNTEAFF.